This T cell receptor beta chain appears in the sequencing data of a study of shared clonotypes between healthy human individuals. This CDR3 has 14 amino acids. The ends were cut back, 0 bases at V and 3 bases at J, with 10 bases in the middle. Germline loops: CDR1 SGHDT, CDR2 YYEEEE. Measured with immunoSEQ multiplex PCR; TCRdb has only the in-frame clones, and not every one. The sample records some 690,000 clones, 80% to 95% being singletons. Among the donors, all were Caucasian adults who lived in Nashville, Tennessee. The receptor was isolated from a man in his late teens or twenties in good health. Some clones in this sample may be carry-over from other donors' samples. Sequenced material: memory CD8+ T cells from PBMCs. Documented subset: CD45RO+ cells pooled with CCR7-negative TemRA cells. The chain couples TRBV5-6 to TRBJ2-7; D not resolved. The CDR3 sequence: CASSLASKGYEQYF. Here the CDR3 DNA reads TGTGCCAGCAGCTTGGCCTCTAAGGGCTACGAGCAGTACTTC.